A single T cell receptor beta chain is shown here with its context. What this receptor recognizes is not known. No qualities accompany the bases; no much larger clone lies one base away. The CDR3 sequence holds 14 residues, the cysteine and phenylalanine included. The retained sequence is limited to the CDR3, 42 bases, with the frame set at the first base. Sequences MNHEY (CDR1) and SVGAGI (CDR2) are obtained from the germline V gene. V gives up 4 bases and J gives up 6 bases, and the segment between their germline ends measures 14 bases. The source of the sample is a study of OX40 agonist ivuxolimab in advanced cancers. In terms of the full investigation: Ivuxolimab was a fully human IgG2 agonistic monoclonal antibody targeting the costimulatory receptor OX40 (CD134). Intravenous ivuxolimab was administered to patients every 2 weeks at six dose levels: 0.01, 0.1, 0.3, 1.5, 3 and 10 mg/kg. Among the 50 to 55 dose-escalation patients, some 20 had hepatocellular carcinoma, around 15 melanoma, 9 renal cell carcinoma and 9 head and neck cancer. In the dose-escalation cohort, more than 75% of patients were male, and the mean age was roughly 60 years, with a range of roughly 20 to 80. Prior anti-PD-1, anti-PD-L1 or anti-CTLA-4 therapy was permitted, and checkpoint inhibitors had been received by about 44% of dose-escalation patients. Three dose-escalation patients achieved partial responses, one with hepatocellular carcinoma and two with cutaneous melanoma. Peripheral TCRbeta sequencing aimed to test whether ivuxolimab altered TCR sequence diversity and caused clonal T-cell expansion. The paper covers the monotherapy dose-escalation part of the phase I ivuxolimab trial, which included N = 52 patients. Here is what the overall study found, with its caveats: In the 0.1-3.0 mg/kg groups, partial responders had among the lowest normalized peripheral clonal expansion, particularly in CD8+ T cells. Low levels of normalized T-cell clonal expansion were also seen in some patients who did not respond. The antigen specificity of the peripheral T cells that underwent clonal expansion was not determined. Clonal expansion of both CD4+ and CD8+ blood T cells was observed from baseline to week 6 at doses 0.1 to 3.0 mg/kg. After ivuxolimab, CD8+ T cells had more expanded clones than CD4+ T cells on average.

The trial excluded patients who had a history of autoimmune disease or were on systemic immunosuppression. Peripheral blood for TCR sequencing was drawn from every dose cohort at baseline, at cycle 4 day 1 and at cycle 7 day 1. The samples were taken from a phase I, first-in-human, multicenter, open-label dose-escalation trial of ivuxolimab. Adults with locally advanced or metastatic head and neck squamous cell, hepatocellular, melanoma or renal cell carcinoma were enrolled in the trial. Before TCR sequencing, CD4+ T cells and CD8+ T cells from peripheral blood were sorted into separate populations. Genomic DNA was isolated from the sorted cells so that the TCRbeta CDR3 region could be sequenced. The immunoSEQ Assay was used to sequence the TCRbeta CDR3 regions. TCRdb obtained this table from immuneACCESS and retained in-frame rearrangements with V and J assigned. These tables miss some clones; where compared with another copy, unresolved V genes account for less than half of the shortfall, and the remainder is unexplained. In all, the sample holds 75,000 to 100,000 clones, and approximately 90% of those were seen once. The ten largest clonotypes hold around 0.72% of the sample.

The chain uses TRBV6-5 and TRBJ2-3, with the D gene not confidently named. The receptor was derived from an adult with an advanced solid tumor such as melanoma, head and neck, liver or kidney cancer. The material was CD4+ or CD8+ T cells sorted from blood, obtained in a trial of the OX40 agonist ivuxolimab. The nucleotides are TGTGCCAGCAGTTCACCGGCGGACGGGGATACGCAGTATTTT. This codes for CASSSPADGDTQYF.